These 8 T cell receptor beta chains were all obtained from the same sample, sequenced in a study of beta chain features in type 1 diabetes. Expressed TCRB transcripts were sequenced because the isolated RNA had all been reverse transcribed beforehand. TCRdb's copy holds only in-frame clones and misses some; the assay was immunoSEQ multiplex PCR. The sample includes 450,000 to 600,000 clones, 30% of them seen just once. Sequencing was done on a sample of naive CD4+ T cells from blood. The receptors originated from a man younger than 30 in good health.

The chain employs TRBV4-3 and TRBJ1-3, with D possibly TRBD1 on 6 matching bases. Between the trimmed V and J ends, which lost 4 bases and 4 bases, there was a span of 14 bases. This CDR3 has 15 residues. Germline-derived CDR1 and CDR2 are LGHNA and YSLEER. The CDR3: CASSLTGQIGNTIYF. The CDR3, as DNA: TGCGCCAGCAGCCTTACGGGACAAATCGGAAACACCATATATTTT.

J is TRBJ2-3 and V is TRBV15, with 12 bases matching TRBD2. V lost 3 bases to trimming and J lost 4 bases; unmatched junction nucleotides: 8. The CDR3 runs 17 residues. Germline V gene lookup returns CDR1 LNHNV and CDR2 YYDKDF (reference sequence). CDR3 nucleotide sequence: TGTGCCACCAGCAGGGTGACTAGCGGGAGAGGCGCAGATACGCAGTATTTT. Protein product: CATSRVTSGRGADTQYF.

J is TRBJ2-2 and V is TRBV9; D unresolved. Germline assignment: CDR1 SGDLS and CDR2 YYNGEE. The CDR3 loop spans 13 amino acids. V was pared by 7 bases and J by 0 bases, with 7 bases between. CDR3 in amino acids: CASRAPNTGELFF. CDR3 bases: TGTGCCAGCCGGGCGCCGAACACCGGGGAGCTGTTTTTT. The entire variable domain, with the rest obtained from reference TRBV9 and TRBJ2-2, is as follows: DSGVTQTPKHLITATGQRVTLRCSPRSGDLSVYWYQQSLDQGLQFLIQYYNGEERAKGNILERFSAQQFPDLHSELNLSSLELGDSALYFCASRAPNTGELFFGEGSRLTVL.

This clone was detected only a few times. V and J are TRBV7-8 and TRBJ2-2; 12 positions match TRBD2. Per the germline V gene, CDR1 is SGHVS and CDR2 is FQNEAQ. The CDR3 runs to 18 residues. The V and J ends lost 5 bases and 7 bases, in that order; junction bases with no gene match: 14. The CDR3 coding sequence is TGTGCCAGCAGCACCAAGCGACTAGCGGGAGCTATAAGCGGGGAGCTGTTTTTT. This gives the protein CASSTKRLAGAISGELFF.

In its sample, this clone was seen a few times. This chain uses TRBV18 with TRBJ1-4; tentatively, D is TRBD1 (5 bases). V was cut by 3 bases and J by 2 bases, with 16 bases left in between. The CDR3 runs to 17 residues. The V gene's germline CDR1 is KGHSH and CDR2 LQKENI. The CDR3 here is CASSPLSGTATNEKLFF. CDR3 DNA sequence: TGTGCCAGCTCACCGCTCTCCGGGACGGCCACTAATGAAAAACTGTTTTTT.

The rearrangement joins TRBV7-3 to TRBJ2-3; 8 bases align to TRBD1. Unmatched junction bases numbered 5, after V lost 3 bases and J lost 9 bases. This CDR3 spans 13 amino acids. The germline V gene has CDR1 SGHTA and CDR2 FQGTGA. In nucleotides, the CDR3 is TGTGCCAGCAGCTTCACAGACAGGGGAACGCAGTATTTT. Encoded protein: CASSFTDRGTQYF. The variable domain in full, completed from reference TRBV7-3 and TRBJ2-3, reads GAGVSQTPSNKVTEKGKYVELRCDPISGHTALYWYRQSLGQGPEFLIYFQGTGAADDSGLPNDRFFAVRPEGSVSTLKIQRTERGDSAVYLCASSFTDRGTQYFGPGTRLTVL.

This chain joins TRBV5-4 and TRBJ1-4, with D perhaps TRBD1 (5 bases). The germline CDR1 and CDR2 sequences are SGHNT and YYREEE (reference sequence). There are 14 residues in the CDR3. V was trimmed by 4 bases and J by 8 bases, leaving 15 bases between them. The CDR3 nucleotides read TGTGCCAGCAGCCGGATAGGGGAGGGAGAAAAACTGTTTTTT. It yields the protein CASSRIGEGEKLFF.

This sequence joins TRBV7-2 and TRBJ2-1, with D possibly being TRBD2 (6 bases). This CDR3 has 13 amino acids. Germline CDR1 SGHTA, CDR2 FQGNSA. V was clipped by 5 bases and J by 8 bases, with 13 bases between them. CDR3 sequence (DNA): TGTGCCAGCAGCCTTCGGCGGGAACATGAGCAGTTCTTC. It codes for CASSLRREHEQFF.